These 7 T cell receptor beta chains share one sample of origin, sequenced in a study of CD8 T cells in ankylosing spondylitis. Study conclusions and caveats: In ankylosing spondylitis blood, a motif of eight highly homologous TCR beta variants appeared characteristic.

Antigens of these TCRs are unknown. TCRdb redid the calling of the 5' RACE reads with MiXCR, one entry per CDR3 protein. The table records some 330,000 distinct CDR3 sequences, 7.5% to 9% of them present only once. Specimen: blood, either unsorted or a sorted T cell fraction (not recorded which). The receptor source for this set is a male donor with ankylosing spondylitis.

The chain couples TRBV5-4 to TRBJ1-1, with 10 bases lining up with TRBD1. Germline trimming cut 3 bases from V and 4 bases from J; bases unmatched to any gene: 6. Looked up from germline, CDR1 is SGHNT and CDR2 is YYREEE (reference sequence). The CDR3 sequence is 15 residues long. The CDR3 region has the DNA TGTGCCAGCAGCTCTGGGACAGGGGCGCTCACTGAAGCTTTCTTT. Protein: CASSSGTGALTEAFF.

The chain links TRBV20-1 to TRBJ2-1, with a possible D match to TRBD2 (6 bases). Germline CDR1 DFQATT, CDR2 SNEGSKA (reference sequence). The CDR3 contains 18 residues. The V gene lost 0 bases and the J gene lost 5 bases, with 23 bases spanning the gap. The CDR3 bases are TGCAGTGCTAGAGATTGGGGATTACTTCGGGAGCTGAACAATGAGCAGTTCTTC. Protein: CSARDWGLLRELNNEQFF.

The chain is built from TRBV12-5 and TRBJ1-5; unclear D gene. Germline loops: CDR1 LGHNT, CDR2 FRNRAP. Trimming took off 4 bases at V and 1 base at J, with 14 bases between the two ends. CDR3 length: 16 amino acids. For the CDR3, the DNA is TGTGCTAGTGGTTCCTACCTCCTCCGAAGCAATCAGCCCCAGCATTTT. Protein: CASGSYLLRSNQPQHF.

This clonotype showed up many times. This chain links TRBV5-5 with TRBJ2-7; D is ambiguous. Germline V gene sequence: CDR1 SGHKS, CDR2 YYEKEE (reference sequence). This CDR3 is built from 15 residues. V was trimmed by 5 bases and J by 3 bases, leaving 18 bases between them. CDR3 nucleotides: TGTGCCAGCAGAGGAGCGTCGGACGGAGTCTACGAGCAGTACTTC. Residues: CASRGASDGVYEQYF.

This clonotype was picked up many times. The chain links TRBV2 to TRBJ2-5; D remains ambiguous. Germline assignment: CDR1 SNHLY and CDR2 FYNNEI. The CDR3 is made up of 13 amino acids. The V gene lost 4 bases and the J gene lost 5 bases, with 11 bases spanning the gap. This chain's CDR3 is CASSGDGRETQYF. Written as DNA, the CDR3 is TGTGCCAGCAGTGGAGATGGAAGGGAGACCCAGTACTTC.

This clonotype was seen a few times. This chain uses TRBV5-1 with TRBJ1-1; 8 bases align to TRBD1. V lost 4 bases to trimming and J lost 7 bases; unmatched junction nucleotides: 6. This CDR3 has 13 amino acids. The germline gives CDR1 SGHRS, CDR2 YFSETQ. As DNA, the CDR3 is TGCGCCAGCAGCACCAGACAGGGGATTGAAGCTTTCTTT. It translates to CASSTRQGIEAFF.

This clonotype was counted a few times. The chain has TRBV4-1 and TRBJ2-5, with 7 bases that match TRBD2. The CDR3 runs 17 residues. V was pared by 1 base and J by 4 bases, with 12 bases of the junction left unmatched. Germline assignment: CDR1 MGHRA and CDR2 YSYEKL. In nucleotides, the CDR3 is TGCGCCAGCAGCCAAGTGATCGGGAGGCTACCGAGAGAGACCCAGTACTTC. Amino acids: CASSQVIGRLPRETQYF.